This is a list of T cell receptor beta chains from one sample in a study of T cell changes during pregnancy in multiple sclerosis. Generated by immunoSEQ multiplex PCR, the TCRdb table keeps only in-frame clones and is missing some. The table shows tens of thousands of clones, with 94% occurring only once. Sequences were derived from peripheral blood, sampled in the third trimester of pregnancy. The receptors here all came from a female donor with multiple sclerosis, enrolled in a pregnancy study. CDR3s include the opening cysteine and the closing phenylalanine or tryptophan. The order of the fields is D gene, J gene, clone size, V gene, CDR3 protein, CDR3 DNA. D genes are given only for firm matches. Only part of the rows carry a size: once, few, many, or a class if the clone is expanded.

- TRBJ1-5 - TRBV27 CASRGGSNQPQHF TGTGCCAGCAGGGGGGGTAGCAATCAGCCCCAGCATTTT
- TRBJ2-1 - TRBV19 CASNGGSYNEQFF TGTGCCAGTAATGGGGGGTCCTACAATGAGCAGTTCTTC
TRBD1 TRBJ2-7 - TRBV7-9 CASSLVTGARLHEQYF TGTGCCAGCAGCTTAGTAACAGGGGCCCGCCTCCACGAGCAGTACTTC
TRBD1 TRBJ2-7 - TRBV4-1 CASSQDPRTGGNEQYF TGCGCCAGCAGCCAAGATCCCCGGACAGGGGGCAACGAGCAGTACTTC
TRBD2 TRBJ2-1 - TRBV14 CASSTRLTRAGSSYNEQFF TGTGCCAGCAGCACCAGACTCACACGAGCGGGGAGCTCCTACAATGAGCAGTTCTTC
TRBD2 TRBJ2-5 - TRBV5-4 CASRVAGGPQETQYF TGTGCCAGCAGGGTGGCGGGAGGGCCCCAAGAGACCCAGTACTTC
- TRBJ2-1 - TRBV27 CASNGGVSSYNEQFF TGTGCCAGCAACGGGGGTGTCAGCTCCTACAATGAGCAGTTCTTC
TRBD1 TRBJ2-7 once TRBV30 CAWGQGSSYEQYF TGTGCCTGGGGACAGGGGAGCTCCTACGAGCAGTACTTC
- TRBJ1-2 - TRBV11-2 CASSLDPGPGGGYTF TGTGCCAGCAGCTTAGATCCGGGTCCGGGGGGTGGCTACACCTTC
- TRBJ2-4 - TRBV6-1 CASSEGGRGSQYF TGTGCCAGCAGTGAAGGCGGCAGGGGCTCTCAGTACTTC
TRBD1 TRBJ2-2 - TRBV16 CASSLSRDRGGNTGELFF TGTGCCAGCAGCCTCTCTCGCGACAGGGGAGGGAACACCGGGGAGCTGTTTTTT
- TRBJ1-1 - TRBV6-5 CASSYSRAGDTEAFF TGTGCCAGCAGTTACTCGCGTGCGGGGGACACTGAAGCTTTCTTT
TRBD2 TRBJ2-2 once TRBV2 CASSVGSGRVDGELFF TGTGCCAGCAGTGTTGGTAGCGGGAGGGTTGACGGGGAGCTGTTTTTT
TRBD1 TRBJ2-5 - TRBV6-6 CASRPTGGRETQYF TGTGCCAGCAGACCGACAGGGGGAAGGGAGACCCAGTACTTC
- TRBJ1-3 - TRBV6-4 CASSTGRERNTIYF TGTGCCAGCAGCACAGGGAGAGAAAGAAACACCATATATTTT
TRBD2 TRBJ2-5 - TRBV29-1 CSVESMGLAGRQETQYF TGCAGCGTTGAAAGTATGGGGCTAGCGGGCCGCCAAGAGACCCAGTACTTC
- TRBJ2-7 - TRBV11-2 CASSLALGRGYEQYF TGTGCCAGCAGCTTAGCACTCGGCAGGGGCTACGAGCAGTACTTC
- TRBJ1-1 - TRBV7-3 CASSNLILTANTEAFF TGTGCCAGCAGCAACCTCATATTAACAGCAAACACTGAAGCTTTCTTT
- TRBJ2-1 - TRBV7-9 CASSLVLGSNEQFF TGTGCCAGCAGCTTAGTTCTAGGGAGCAATGAGCAGTTCTTC
- TRBJ2-7 once TRBV6-1 CASSAAADYEQYF TGTGCCAGCAGCGCCGCGGCTGACTACGAGCAGTACTTC
- TRBJ1-1 once TRBV2 CASSERQATNTEAFF TGTGCCAGCAGTGAAAGGCAGGCCACGAACACTGAAGCTTTCTTT
- TRBJ2-3 - TRBV5-1 CASSLRGMGTDTQYF TGCGCCAGCAGCTTACGGGGGATGGGCACAGATACGCAGTATTTT
TRBD2 TRBJ2-3 - TRBV6-6 CASSSGLAGTDTQYF TGTGCCAGCAGTTCGGGACTAGCGGGCACAGATACGCAGTATTTT